A selection of T cell receptor beta chains follows, all from one sample in a study of blood T cells in healthy people across ages. One entry per CDR3 protein, called by TCRdb with MiXCR from the 5' RACE reads. The top ten hold roughly 24% of the sample, which has fewer than 2 million distinct CDR3 sequences, more than 35% seen once. The sequenced sample consisted of blood. The receptors derive from a human donor in good health. Each CDR3 is given with its conserved first and last residue. D genes are given only for firm matches. Clone size is given for some rows only: seen once, a few or many times, or a class if the clone is expanded.

abundance	v_gene	j_gene	d_gene	CDR3nt	CDR3aa
once	TRBV7-9	TRBJ2-7	NA	TGTGCCAGCAGCAACCGGGACATTGGGTTTTACGAGCAGTACTTC	CASSNRDIGFYEQYF
many	TRBV6-5	TRBJ2-5	TRBD2	TGTGCCACTACCGTCGGGGGGACGGAGACCCAGTACTTC	CATTVGGTETQYF
NA	TRBV6-5	TRBJ1-5	TRBD1	TGTGCCAGCCGGGGGACGGGACAGAGCAATCAGCCCCAGCATTTT	CASRGTGQSNQPQHF
NA	TRBV12-3/TRBV12-4	TRBJ2-7	NA	TGTGCCAGCAACAATGGGGGGTTTGCCTCCTACGAGCAGTACTTC	CASNNGGFASYEQYF
few	TRBV5-1	TRBJ2-7	TRBD1	TGCGCCAGCCGTAACCTGCAGGGGGCTTACGAGCAGTACTTC	CASRNLQGAYEQYF
few	TRBV12-3/TRBV12-4	TRBJ1-2	TRBD1	TGTGCCAGCAGTTTAGGTCAGGGGGCGTACACCTTC	CASSLGQGAYTF
few	TRBV6-5	TRBJ1-1	NA	TGTGCCAGCAGTTACAGGGGCGGCGAAGCTTTCTTT	CASSYRGGEAFF
NA	TRBV20-1	TRBJ2-2	NA	TGCAGTGCTGCTGGCCTAAGGAACACCGGGGAGCTGTTTTTT	CSAAGLRNTGELFF
NA	TRBV19	TRBJ1-5	NA	TGTGCCAGTAGTATTGCGGGGGGCGGCTTCAGCAATCAGCCCCAGCATTTT	CASSIAGGGFSNQPQHF
few	TRBV20-1	TRBJ1-6	NA	TGCAGTGCTAGATCGCCGAGCTCCTATAATTCACCCCTCCACTTT	CSARSPSSYNSPLHF
few	TRBV10-3	TRBJ2-3	NA	TGTGCCTCCGCCGGACCCGACAGGGAGGGTAGCACAGATACGCAGTATTTT	CASAGPDREGSTDTQYF
once	TRBV4-1	TRBJ1-2	NA	TGCGCCAGCAGCCAAGAACCCACTAGGGCGCCCGGTGTGGGCTACACCTTC	CASSQEPTRAPGVGYTF
few	TRBV4-2	TRBJ1-2	NA	TGTGCCAGCAGCCAAGATTTTAGGGGGGCTGGATATGGCTACACCTTC	CASSQDFRGAGYGYTF
many	TRBV20-1	TRBJ2-5	TRBD1	TGCAGTGCTAGAGAGGACAGGGCAGCGGAGACCCAGTACTTC	CSAREDRAAETQYF
once	TRBV9	TRBJ2-1	TRBD2	TGTGCCAGCAGCGTAGTAGGCGGGGGGGCCAATGAGCAGTTCTTC	CASSVVGGGANEQFF
once	TRBV7-9	TRBJ2-7	NA	TGTGCCAGCAGCTTAGGTTCGGCAGGTTATTACTCCTACGAGCAGTACTTC	CASSLGSAGYYSYEQYF
once	TRBV12-3/TRBV12-4	TRBJ2-1	TRBD1	TGTGCCAGCAGCCACCGAACAGGGGGAGTGAGTGAGCAGTTCTTC	CASSHRTGGVSEQFF
NA	TRBV2	TRBJ2-7	NA	TGTGCCAGCAGTGAGTTGGGGTCAGGGGCAGACGAGCAGTACTTC	CASSELGSGADEQYF
NA	TRBV20-1	TRBJ2-7	TRBD1	TGCAGTGCGAACAAGGGGGCCTCCTACGAGCAGTACTTC	CSANKGASYEQYF
NA	TRBV7-2	TRBJ2-7	NA	TGTGCCAGCAGCTTCGCAGGATTGACCGAGCAGTACTTC	CASSFAGLTEQYF
NA	TRBV29-1	TRBJ1-1	TRBD1	TGCAGCGTTGGTCAGGGGGCTCTAGACACTGAAGCTTTCTTT	CSVGQGALDTEAFF
few	TRBV28	TRBJ2-1	NA	TGTGCCAGCAGTTCCTACTCCGGACAGATGAGCTCCTACAATGAGCAGTTCTTC	CASSSYSGQMSSYNEQFF
NA	TRBV4-2	TRBJ1-4	NA	TGTGCCAGCAGCCAGCAGGGAGGGAATGAAAAACAGTTTTTT	CASSQQGGNEKQFF
once	TRBV5-1	TRBJ1-1	TRBD1	TGCGCCAGCAGCTCATACCGGGACAGAAACACTGAAGCTTTCTTT	CASSSYRDRNTEAFF
NA	TRBV6-2/TRBV6-3	TRBJ2-2	TRBD2	TGTGCCAGCAGTCCACTTAGCGGGGGGGCGTCAGCGGACACCGGGGAGCTGTTTTTT	CASSPLSGGASADTGELFF
few	TRBV20-1	TRBJ2-3	NA	TGCAGTGCTAGACCGCTGGATACGCAGTATTTT	CSARPLDTQYF
few	TRBV20-1	TRBJ1-6	NA	TGCAGTACCTTCCCTGTCGCCTATTCACCCCTCCACTTT	CSTFPVAYSPLHF
NA	TRBV9	TRBJ1-2	TRBD1	TGTGCCAGCAGCCAAGGACAGGTACCTCAGTATGGCTACACCTTC	CASSQGQVPQYGYTF
NA	TRBV27	TRBJ1-2	NA	TGTGCCAGCAGTTCGGGGGAATTAGGGAAGGGCTACACCTTC	CASSSGELGKGYTF
NA	TRBV5-1	TRBJ1-1	NA	TGCGCCAGCAGCTTGCTAGGCAGCCAGAACACTGAAGCTTTCTTT	CASSLLGSQNTEAFF
NA	TRBV7-9	TRBJ2-7	TRBD2	TGTGCCAGCAGCTCGACAAGCGGGGACTACTACGAGCAGTACTTC	CASSSTSGDYYEQYF
NA	TRBV7-2	TRBJ2-7	TRBD2	TGTGCCAGCAGCTTAGTGCGGGGGGGCGGCTACGAGCAGTACTTC	CASSLVRGGGYEQYF
NA	TRBV3-1	TRBJ2-1	NA	TGTGCCAGTAGCGAGTATAGGACTCAGTTCTTC	CASSEYRTQFF
NA	TRBV12-3/TRBV12-4	TRBJ2-2	NA	TGTGCCAGCAGTTTATCCTCGACCGGGGAGCTGTTTTTT	CASSLSSTGELFF
NA	TRBV2	TRBJ1-1	NA	TGTGCCAGCACCGTAAAATTACTGAACACTGAAGCTTTCTTT	CASTVKLLNTEAFF
many	TRBV4-1	TRBJ1-5	NA	TGCGCCAGCAGCCAAGAAAACATGGGCAATCAGCCCCAGCATTTT	CASSQENMGNQPQHF
NA	TRBV10-3	TRBJ1-2	NA	TGTGCCATCAGTGTAGGCCAAGGGCCCGTCATATATGGCTACACCTTC	CAISVGQGPVIYGYTF
few	TRBV10-3	TRBJ2-6	TRBD1	TGTGCCATCAGTGGAGGAGACAGGGCTGGGGCCAACGTCCTGACTTTC	CAISGGDRAGANVLTF
NA	TRBV20-1	TRBJ2-1	TRBD2	TGCAGTGCTCCCGGGACTAGCGGGAGTGAGTACAATGAGCAGTTCTTC	CSAPGTSGSEYNEQFF
few	TRBV7-9	TRBJ1-5	NA	TGTGCCAGCAGACCGGGACCCAATCAGCCCCAGCATTTT	CASRPGPNQPQHF
NA	TRBV6-6	TRBJ2-1	TRBD2	TGTGCCAGCAGTCCAGCGGGGGGGGGCTTCTACAATGAGCAGTTCTTC	CASSPAGGGFYNEQFF
NA	TRBV24-1	TRBJ2-6	NA	TGTGCCACCAGTGAGGACACGTACTTGGGGGCCAACGTCCTGACTTTC	CATSEDTYLGANVLTF
NA	TRBV2	TRBJ1-5	NA	TGTGCCAGCAGTGAATGGACAATTCTTCAGCCCCAGCATTTT	CASSEWTILQPQHF
NA	TRBV6-2/TRBV6-3	TRBJ2-5	NA	TGTGCCAGCAGTTACTCCAGGGCCGGGGAGACCCAGTACTTC	CASSYSRAGETQYF
NA	TRBV6-6	TRBJ1-1	NA	TGTGCCAGCAGCTCCGCAAGGCCCGAAGCTTTCTTT	CASSSARPEAFF
NA	TRBV6-5	TRBJ2-6	NA	TGTGCCAGCAGCCGGGACGCATTCTCTGGGGCCAACGTCCTGACTTTC	CASSRDAFSGANVLTF
NA	TRBV20-1	TRBJ1-1	NA	TGCAGTGCTAGTGGGACCGGACAGTTTTACACTGAAGCTTTCTTT	CSASGTGQFYTEAFF
NA	TRBV7-3	TRBJ2-1	NA	TGTGCCAGCAGCTTAATCGGGGGTCCTAATGAGCAGTTCTTC	CASSLIGGPNEQFF
few	TRBV20-1	TRBJ1-2	NA	TGCAGTGCTAGTCCTAGTGTCCATCATGGCTACACCTTC	CSASPSVHHGYTF
NA	TRBV4-1	TRBJ1-4	NA	TGCGCCAGCAGCCCCCATCTTTGGGACAACAATGAAAAACTGTTTTTT	CASSPHLWDNNEKLFF
NA	TRBV6-2/TRBV6-3	TRBJ1-2	NA	TGTGCCAGCAGCTACCGACAGTCTCATGGCTACACCTTC	CASSYRQSHGYTF
once	TRBV3-1	TRBJ1-2	NA	TGTGCCAGCAGCCAATATCAGGTCGGGGACCTCTATGGCTACACCTTC	CASSQYQVGDLYGYTF
NA	TRBV4-2	TRBJ2-1	NA	TGTGCCAGCAGCCCCACGGGACTCCTACTCAATGAGCAGTTCTTC	CASSPTGLLLNEQFF
NA	TRBV9	TRBJ2-3	NA	TGTGCCAGCAGCGGGGCTATGGTGGGAGATACGCAGTATTTT	CASSGAMVGDTQYF